Below, 19 T cell receptor beta chains from the same sample are listed, as sequenced in a study of blood T cell repertoires in COVID-19. Clones were read by immunoSEQ multiplex PCR, and TCRdb kept only the in-frame ones, dropping some. The data show around 470,000 clones, with 80% to 95% seen just once and about 0.57% held by the top ten. The material sequenced was PBMCs or T cells enriched from blood (not recorded which). The source is a man between 18 and 35 years old who had recovered from COVID-19.

The V call is TRBV12-5, the J call TRBJ2-1, with D tentatively TRBD1 (6 bases). V was clipped by 0 bases and J by 0 bases, with 15 bases between them. The CDR3 is 18 amino acids. CDR1 is LGHNT, CDR2 FRNRAP, per germline. As DNA, the CDR3 is TGTGCTAGTGGTTTGGTAGGTCAGGGGTTAAACTCCTACAATGAGCAGTTCTTC. Its translation: CASGLVGQGLNSYNEQFF.

The CDR3: CASSRDRAPLNSNQPQHF. CDR3 DNA: TGTGCCAGCAGCAGGGACAGGGCACCCCTTAATAGCAATCAGCCCCAGCATTTT. This rearrangement joins TRBV5-8 to TRBJ1-5; TRBD1 agrees at 9 bases. This CDR3 is built from 18 residues. After removal of 4 bases from V and 0 bases from J, the junction contained 11 bases not matched to a gene. Germline CDR1 reads SGHTS; CDR2 reads YDEGEE.

This chain connects TRBV5-1 to TRBJ2-5; the D gene is possibly TRBD2 (6 bases). The CDR3 consists of 14 residues. The ends were cut back, 3 bases at V and 4 bases at J, with 13 bases in the middle. Germline V gene lookup returns CDR1 SGHRS and CDR2 YFSETQ. CDR3 amino acids: CASSSGDGPETQYF. CDR3 in DNA: TGCGCCAGCAGCTCGGGGGACGGCCCAGAGACCCAGTACTTC.

The genes are TRBV5-4 and TRBJ2-7, with D possibly being TRBD1 (6 bases). Germline V gene sequence: CDR1 SGHNT, CDR2 YYREEE (reference sequence). The CDR3 is 15 residues long. Trimming shortened V by 0 bases and J by 3 bases, and 13 bases separated the two germline ends. The CDR3 sequence is CASSLGQQGDYEQYF. CDR3 bases: TGTGCCAGCAGCTTGGGTCAACAGGGAGACTACGAGCAGTACTTC.

This sequence joins TRBV7-9 and TRBJ2-7, with D perhaps matching TRBD1 (6 bases). Germline CDR1 reads SEHNR; CDR2 reads FQNEAQ (reference sequence). This CDR3 is built from 14 residues. The V and J ends lost 6 bases and 2 bases respectively, with 14 bases between them. The CDR3 bases are TGTGCCAGCAGTGACCGGGACACGCCCTACGAGCAGTACTTC. Its protein is CASSDRDTPYEQYF.

This clone was counted a single time. This sequence joins TRBV15 and TRBJ2-5; 8 bases are a match to TRBD2. The CDR3 covers 17 residues. Germline assignment: CDR1 LNHNV and CDR2 YYDKDF (reference sequence). Germline trimming cut 2 bases from V and 0 bases from J; bases unmatched to any gene: 8. CDR3: CATSRPRLASHQETQYF. In DNA, the CDR3 is TGTGCCACCAGCAGACCCCGACTAGCGTCTCACCAAGAGACCCAGTACTTC.

The CDR3 DNA reads TGTGCCAGTAGCCGGGACAGGGGGTATCAGCCCCAGCATTTT. Its translation: CASSRDRGYQPQHF. The chain joins TRBV19 to TRBJ1-5; the match to TRBD1 covers 11 bases. The CDR3 has 14 amino acids. Germline V gene sequence: CDR1 LNHDA, CDR2 SQIVND (reference sequence). The V gene end was trimmed by 6 bases and the J gene end by 5 bases; junction bases not matched to a gene: 3.

The chain is built from TRBV6-5 and TRBJ1-4, with D unresolved. CDR1 MNHEY and CDR2 SVGAGI come from the germline V gene. CDR3 length: 13 residues. V lost 6 bases to trimming and J lost 11 bases, with 16 bases between them. Here the CDR3 reads CASRAPNSEKLFF. DNA of the CDR3: TGTGCCAGCAGGGCCCCAAACTCGGAGAAACTGTTTTTT.

Comments on this clone: The germline gene is not matched at one end of the junction; a read error may be the cause. The chain employs TRBV12-3 or TRBV12-4 and TRBJ2-3, with 7 bases aligning to TRBD1. The CDR3 totals 13 residues. CDR3: CASSLERQGAVLF. CDR3 sequence (DNA): TGTGCCAGCAGTCTAGAGAGACAGGGTGCCGTCCTATTT.

The chain combines TRBV7-9 with TRBJ1-2; D gene ambiguous. Germline CDR1 SEHNR, CDR2 FQNEAQ (reference sequence). This CDR3 region has 13 residues. The V gene lost 3 bases and the J gene lost 3 bases, with 8 bases spanning the gap. CDR3: CASSFPGDYGYTF. In DNA form, the CDR3 reads TGTGCCAGCAGCTTCCCGGGTGACTATGGCTACACCTTC.

This chain connects TRBV6-5 to TRBJ1-6, with a tentative D call TRBD1 (6 bases). V was pared by 6 bases and J by 8 bases, with 11 bases between. The CDR3 is made up of 13 amino acids. CDR1 MNHEY and CDR2 SVGAGI come from the germline V gene. The chain's CDR3 is CASRPQGYSPLHF. CDR3 nucleotide sequence: TGTGCCAGCAGACCACAGGGCTATTCACCCCTCCACTTT.

The table lists this clone with a few counts. The chain couples TRBV5-5 to TRBJ2-7; D gene uncertain. V lost 0 bases to trimming and J lost 3 bases, with 7 bases between them. The CDR3 totals 13 residues. The germline CDR1 and CDR2 sequences are SGHKS and YYEKEE (reference sequence). Written as DNA, the CDR3 is TGTGCCAGCAGCTTGGACATGATCTACGAGCAGTACTTC. Translated: CASSLDMIYEQYF.

This chain joins TRBV18 and TRBJ1-5; D gene ambiguous. This CDR3 comprises 14 residues. The germline V and J ends were trimmed by 2 bases and 3 bases, with 8 bases remaining between them. Germline loops: CDR1 KGHSH, CDR2 LQKENI. In nucleotides, the CDR3 is TGTGCCAGCTCACCAATCACAGACAATCAGCCCCAGCATTTT. Protein product: CASSPITDNQPQHF.

A few counts support this clone. The chain couples TRBV4-1 to TRBJ2-3, with TRBD2 matching 14 bases. CDR3 length: 20 amino acids. Germline CDR1 MGHRA, CDR2 YSYEKL. V dropped 3 bases and J dropped 0; count of bases not matched to a gene: 11. This chain's CDR3 is CASSQPGLAGARGSTDTQYF. CDR3 coding DNA: TGCGCCAGCAGCCAGCCGGGACTAGCGGGGGCAAGAGGCAGCACAGATACGCAGTATTTT.

The rearrangement links TRBV5-1 to TRBJ1-1, with a tentative D call TRBD1 (6 bases). The germline V gene has CDR1 SGHRS and CDR2 YFSETQ. Trimming stripped 0 bases from V and 4 bases from J, with 13 bases between. The CDR3 covers 15 residues. CDR3 DNA sequence: TGCGCCAGCAGCTTGGAGGGGGGGCGCGTCACTGAAGCTTTCTTT. Encoded protein: CASSLEGGRVTEAFF.

This chain connects TRBV18 to TRBJ1-2, with TRBD1 matching over 9 bases. Germline-derived CDR1 and CDR2 are KGHSH and LQKENI. The CDR3 totals 14 residues. The V segment lost 3 bases and the J segment 8 bases; nucleotides outside the gene matches: 7. CDR3 DNA sequence: TGTGCCAGCTCACCCCCGGACAGGGGAGGGGGCTACACCTTC. Residues: CASSPPDRGGGYTF.

This chain connects TRBV6-8 to TRBJ2-2; TRBD2 might be the D (6 bases). CDR1 MNHGY and CDR2 SAAAGT come from the germline V gene. Trimming removed 2 bases at V and 3 bases at J, with 16 bases between. The CDR3 covers 17 residues. The CDR3 spells CASSYVFRGGDTGELFF. For the CDR3, the DNA is TGTGCCAGCAGTTACGTTTTTCGGGGAGGAGACACCGGGGAGCTGTTTTTT.

This rearrangement joins TRBV5-1 to TRBJ2-2; the D gene is possibly TRBD1 (6 bases). From germline, CDR1 is SGHRS and CDR2 YFSETQ. CDR3 size: 15 residues. The V end was cut by 6 bases, the J end by 1 base, with 13 bases between. DNA for the CDR3: TGCGCCAGCAAGGCTGTGGGACAGAACACCGGGGAGCTGTTTTTT. This gives the protein CASKAVGQNTGELFF.

The chain links TRBV4-1 to TRBJ1-5, with 7 bases fitting TRBD1. Germline V gives CDR1 MGHRA, CDR2 YSYEKL. The CDR3 runs 17 residues. Trimming removed 5 bases from V and 1 base from J; junction bases left unmatched: 11. The CDR3 sequence: CASSKGGTDRSNQPQHF. CDR3 in DNA: TGCGCCAGCAGCAAAGGGGGGACGGACAGGAGCAATCAGCCCCAGCATTTT.